The entry below describes one TCR beta chain. Antigen unknown. The record originates from a study of early stage breast cancer tumors. Findings and limits, study-wide: In about 90% of the 16 patients, blood comparison separated tumor from normal breast. Tumors had approximately 2.5-fold higher T cell density than normal breast.

Each sample had two DNA replicates, approximately 0.52 ug blood or roughly 1.4 ug tissue. The table came from immunoSEQ multiplex PCR; TCRdb's copy has only in-frame clones and leaves some out. The sample lists 55,000 to 70,000 clones, approximately 84% occurring once. V dropped 4 bases and J dropped 2 bases, with 15 bases sitting between them. Per germline, CDR1 LGHNT and CDR2 FRNRAP. This CDR3 is built from 15 residues. Input material: blood. The TCR was taken from a person aged 35 to 50 with breast cancer. The rearrangement uses TRBV12-5 and TRBJ2-7; maybe TRBD2 (6 bases). The CDR3 loop reads CASGSWTNQPYEQYF. The CDR3 nucleotides are TGTGCTAGTGGTTCCTGGACTAACCAGCCCTACGAGCAGTACTTC.